This TCR beta chain was sequenced during a study of PD-L1 blockade in urothelial cancer. Whole-study context: Intravenous atezolizumab, 1,200 mg every 3 weeks, was begun by patients in the mid-2010s. Males with bladder-origin urothelial cancer constituted about 85% of the 29 patients. Patients had received 0 to 3 prior chemotherapy regimens.

The CDR3 has 14 amino acids. CDR1 and CDR2 (germline): SGHTA, FQGNSA. V shed 5 bases and J 4 bases; nucleotides not matched to a gene: 2. Produced via immunoSEQ multiplex PCR; TCRdb's table is partial and in-frame only. This sample has tens of thousands of clones, with almost 90% found just once. Regarding time point: peripheral blood 6 weeks after treatment start. The chain combines TRBV7-2 with TRBJ2-7, with 13 bases matching TRBD2. The sequenced sample was PBMCs, obtained around atezolizumab (anti-PD-L1) treatment. This receptor was obtained from a man aged 55 to 70 with urothelial cancer. The CDR3 loop reads CASSRLAGGYEQYF. The CDR3, as DNA: TGTGCCAGCAGCCGACTAGCGGGAGGTTACGAGCAGTACTTC.